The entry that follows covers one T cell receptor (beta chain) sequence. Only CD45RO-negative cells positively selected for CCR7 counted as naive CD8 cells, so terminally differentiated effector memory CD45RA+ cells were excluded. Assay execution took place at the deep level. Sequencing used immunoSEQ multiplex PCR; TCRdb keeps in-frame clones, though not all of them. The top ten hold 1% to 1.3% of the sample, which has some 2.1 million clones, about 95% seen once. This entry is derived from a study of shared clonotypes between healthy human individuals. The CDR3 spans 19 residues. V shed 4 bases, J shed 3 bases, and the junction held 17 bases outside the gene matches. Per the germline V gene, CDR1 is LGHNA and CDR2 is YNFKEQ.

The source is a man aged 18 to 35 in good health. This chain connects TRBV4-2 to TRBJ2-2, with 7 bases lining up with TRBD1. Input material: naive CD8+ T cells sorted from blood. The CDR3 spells CASSRDLLGDSTDTGELFF. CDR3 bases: TGTGCCAGCAGCCGAGACCTCCTGGGGGACAGTACGGACACCGGGGAGCTGTTTTTT.